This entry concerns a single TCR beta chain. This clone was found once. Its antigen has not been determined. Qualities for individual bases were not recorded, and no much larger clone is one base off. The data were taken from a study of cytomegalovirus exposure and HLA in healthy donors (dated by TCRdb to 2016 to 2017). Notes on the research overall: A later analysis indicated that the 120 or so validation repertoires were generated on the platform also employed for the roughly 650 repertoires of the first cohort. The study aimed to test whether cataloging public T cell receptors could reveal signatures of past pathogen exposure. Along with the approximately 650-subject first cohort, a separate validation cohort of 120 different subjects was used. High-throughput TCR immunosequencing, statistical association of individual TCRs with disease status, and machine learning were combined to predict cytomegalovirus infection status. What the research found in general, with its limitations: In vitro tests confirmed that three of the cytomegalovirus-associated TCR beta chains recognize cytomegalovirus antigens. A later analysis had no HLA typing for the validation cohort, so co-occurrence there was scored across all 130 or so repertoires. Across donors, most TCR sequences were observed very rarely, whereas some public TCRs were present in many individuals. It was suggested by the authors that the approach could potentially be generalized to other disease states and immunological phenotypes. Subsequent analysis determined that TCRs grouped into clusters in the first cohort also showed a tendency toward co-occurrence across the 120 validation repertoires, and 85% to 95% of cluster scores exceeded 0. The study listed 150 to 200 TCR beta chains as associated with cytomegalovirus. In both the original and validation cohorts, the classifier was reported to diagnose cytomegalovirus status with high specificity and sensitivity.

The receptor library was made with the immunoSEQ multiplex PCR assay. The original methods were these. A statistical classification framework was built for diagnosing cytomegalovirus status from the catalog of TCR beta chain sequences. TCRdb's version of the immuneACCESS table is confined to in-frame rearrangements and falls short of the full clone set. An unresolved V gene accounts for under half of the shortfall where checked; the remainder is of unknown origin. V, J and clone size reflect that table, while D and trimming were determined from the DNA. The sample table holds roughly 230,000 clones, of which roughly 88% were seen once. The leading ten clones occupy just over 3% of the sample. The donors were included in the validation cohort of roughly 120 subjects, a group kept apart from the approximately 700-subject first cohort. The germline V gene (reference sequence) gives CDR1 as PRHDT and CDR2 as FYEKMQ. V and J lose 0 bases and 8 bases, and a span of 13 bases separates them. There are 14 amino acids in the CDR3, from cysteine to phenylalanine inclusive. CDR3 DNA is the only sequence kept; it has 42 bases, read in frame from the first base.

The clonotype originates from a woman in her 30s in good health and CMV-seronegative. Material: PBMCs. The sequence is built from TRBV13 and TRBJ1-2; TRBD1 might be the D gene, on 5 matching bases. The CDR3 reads CASSLGRLGGGYTF. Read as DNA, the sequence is TGTGCCAGCAGCTTAGGACGCCTGGGGGGAGGCTACACCTTC.